The 30 T cell receptor beta chains below were found in one sample sequenced in a study of cytomegalovirus exposure and HLA in healthy donors. The PCR was carried out with 60 Vbeta primers and 13 Jbeta primers. Method: immunoSEQ multiplex PCR; TCRdb's copy keeps in-frame clones and lacks some. The table includes approximately 160,000 clones, around four fifths detected once. The sequencing input was PBMCs. These receptors were collected from a girl aged 2-10 years in good health and CMV-seropositive.

The gene calls are TRBV9 and TRBJ1-2; TRBD1 agrees at 8 bases. The CDR3 covers 16 residues. Germline lookup yields CDR1 SGDLS and CDR2 YYNGEE. V gave up 4 bases and J gave up 7 bases; unmatched junction bases: 15. This CDR3 is CASSPVPGGAGSGYTF. CDR3 in DNA: TGTGCCAGCAGCCCGGTTCCAGGGGGCGCAGGGAGTGGCTACACCTTC.

This sequence joins TRBV6-5 and TRBJ2-7; 9 nucleotides line up with TRBD1. Germline CDR1 is MNHEY and CDR2 is SVGAGI. The J segment lost 7 bases and the V segment lost 6 bases, leaving 10 bases of the junction unmatched. There are 14 residues in the CDR3. The CDR3 nucleotides are TGTGCCAGCAGGCGATCCGGGACAGGGTATGAGCAGTACTTC. It codes for CASRRSGTGYEQYF.

The genes are TRBV6-6 and TRBJ2-3; possibly TRBD2 for D (5 bases). From germline, CDR1 is MNHNY and CDR2 SVGAGI (reference sequence). CDR3 length: 14 amino acids. V gave up 3 bases and J gave up 4 bases, with 11 bases separating them. The CDR3 DNA follows: TGTGCCAGCAGTTATACCGGGGTAGCAGATACGCAGTATTTT. Its protein product is CASSYTGVADTQYF.

The chain links TRBV9 to TRBJ1-2; 8 bases line up with TRBD1. The CDR3 runs to 16 residues. Germline V gene sequence: CDR1 SGDLS, CDR2 YYNGEE. V shed 3 bases, J shed 4 bases, and the junction held 11 bases outside the gene matches. CDR3 in DNA: TGTGCCAGCAGCGCTCCCTCCCAAACAGGGGGCTATGGCTACACCTTC. The encoded protein is CASSAPSQTGGYGYTF.

This chain links TRBV19 with TRBJ1-1; weak D call: TRBD1 (6 bases). This CDR3 is built from 14 residues. In germline, CDR1 is LNHDA, CDR2 SQIVND (reference sequence). V was cut by 10 bases and J by 4 bases, with 19 bases left in between. CDR3 residues: CATHGGGVPTEAFF. CDR3 in DNA: TGTGCCACTCACGGGGGGGGCGTCCCCACTGAAGCTTTCTTT.

This clone was found a few times. CDR3 protein: CASRRMGGETQYF. The CDR3 coding sequence is TGTGCCAGCCGCCGTATGGGAGGAGAGACCCAGTACTTC. The chain employs TRBV7-9 and TRBJ2-5, with D maybe TRBD2 (6 bases). The CDR3 contains 13 residues. CDR1 is SEHNR, CDR2 FQNEAQ, per germline (reference sequence). Trimming took off 8 bases at V and 4 bases at J, with 14 bases between the two ends.

This clone was seen a single time. The chain carries TRBV6-4 and TRBJ2-1; D remains unclear. From germline, CDR1 is MRHNA and CDR2 SNTAGT. CDR3 length: 13 residues. Trimming left V 2 bases short and J 9 bases short, with 11 bases between. Here the CDR3 DNA reads TGTGCCAGCAGTGACAGTGCGGAAGGTGAGCAGTTCTTC. Its protein is CASSDSAEGEQFF.

The chain joins TRBV27 to TRBJ2-3; perhaps TRBD2 as D (5 bases). The V gene lost 4 bases and the J gene lost 0 bases, with 8 bases spanning the gap. CDR3 length: 14 residues. Germline assignment: CDR1 MNHEY and CDR2 SMNVEV (reference sequence). The CDR3 sequence is CASSSRTSTDTQYF. The CDR3 nucleotides read TGTGCCAGCAGTTCCAGGACTAGCACAGATACGCAGTATTTT.

The gene calls are TRBV5-1 and TRBJ2-3, with 15 bases that match TRBD2. The CDR3 consists of 20 residues. V gave up 4 bases and J gave up 0 bases; unmatched junction bases: 12. Germline V lookup: CDR1 SGHRS, CDR2 YFSETQ. The CDR3 sequence: CASSTPGLAGGPSSTDTQYF. In DNA form, the CDR3 reads TGCGCCAGCAGCACGCCGGGACTAGCGGGAGGCCCTTCTAGCACAGATACGCAGTATTTT.

V is TRBV9 and J is TRBJ1-1, with 9 bases aligning to TRBD1. From germline, CDR1 is SGDLS and CDR2 YYNGEE. V shed 3 bases and J 4 bases; nucleotides not matched to a gene: 7. The CDR3 consists of 15 residues. The CDR3 protein is CASSDGTGLGTEAFF. The CDR3 DNA reads TGTGCCAGCAGCGATGGGACAGGGCTGGGCACTGAAGCTTTCTTT.

This clone was seen a handful of times. V usage is TRBV5-1 and J usage is TRBJ1-1, with no clear D. The V end lost 3 bases, the J end lost 4 bases, and 13 bases lay between the germline ends. The CDR3 contains 14 residues. Germline-derived CDR1 and CDR2 are SGHRS and YFSETQ. For the CDR3, the DNA is TGCGCCAGCAGCTATAAGGCGGGTAGCACTGAAGCTTTCTTT. It codes for CASSYKAGSTEAFF.

The chain couples TRBV4-2 to TRBJ2-7; D unclear. Germline V CDR1 and CDR2: LGHNA, YNFKEQ. Trimming pared 0 bases from V and 2 bases from J, leaving 11 bases between. CDR3 length equals 15 residues. The CDR3 spells CASSQDRNKPYEQYF. CDR3 nucleotide sequence: TGTGCCAGCAGCCAAGATCGTAACAAACCCTACGAGCAGTACTTC.

The chain joins TRBV28 to TRBJ1-3; D is ambiguous. Germline loops: CDR1 MDHEN, CDR2 SYDVKM. The CDR3 consists of 17 residues. Trimming left V 5 bases short and J 0 bases short, with 17 bases between. The CDR3 loop reads CASSRSFRHRSGNTIYF. The CDR3 DNA reads as TGTGCCAGCAGTCGATCATTCAGACACCGCTCTGGAAACACCATATATTTT.

This rearrangement joins TRBV19 to TRBJ2-7; 10 bases map to TRBD2. The CDR3 is 14 amino acids. V shed 4 bases, J shed 3 bases, and the junction held 3 bases outside the gene matches. Germline values: CDR1 LNHDA, CDR2 SQIVND (reference sequence). The CDR3 loop reads CASSKGLARYEQYF. The CDR3 DNA reads TGTGCCAGTAGTAAGGGACTAGCGCGCTACGAGCAGTACTTC.

The chain links TRBV7-9 to TRBJ2-7; D is unclear. This CDR3 contains 13 residues. Germline V gene sequence: CDR1 SEHNR, CDR2 FQNEAQ (reference sequence). V was pared by 5 bases and J by 6 bases, with 14 bases between. The DNA for the CDR3 is TGTGCCAGCAGCCGCTTGTTAAACGGCGAGCAGTACTTC. It is translated as CASSRLLNGEQYF.

The chain combines TRBV7-6 with TRBJ2-7, with TRBD2 matching 13 bases. There are 20 residues in the CDR3. The V gene end was trimmed by 5 bases and the J gene end by 2 bases; junction bases not matched to a gene: 18. The germline CDR1 and CDR2 sequences are SGHVS and FNYEAQ. The CDR3 here is CASSLISRQTSGRLTYEQYF. The CDR3 DNA follows: TGTGCCAGCAGCCTGATATCCCGCCAGACTAGCGGGAGGTTGACCTACGAGCAGTACTTC.

The genes are TRBV2 and TRBJ2-3, with 9 bases identical to TRBD2. CDR3 length equals 15 residues. Germline CDR1 and CDR2: SNHLY and FYNNEI. The junction had 2 bases not matched to a gene; V was cut back by 4 bases and J by 0 bases. The CDR3: CASSALAGSTDTQYF. In DNA form, the CDR3 reads TGTGCCAGCAGTGCCCTAGCGGGGAGCACAGATACGCAGTATTTT.

The chain recombines TRBV5-1 with TRBJ1-1; 9 bases agree with TRBD1. Trimming took 4 bases from V and 5 from J; bases not matched to a gene: 3. The CDR3 contains 13 residues. Germline CDR1 reads SGHRS; CDR2 reads YFSETQ. CDR3 bases: TGCGCCAGCAGCACAGGGGGCGAGACTGAAGCTTTCTTT. Protein product: CASSTGGETEAFF.

V and J are TRBV21-1 and TRBJ2-6; TRBD2 was called by the table and not checked on the DNA. TRBV21-1 corresponds to a pseudogene. There are 19 residues in the CDR3. The CDR3 sequence is CASSKPGGPNISGANVLTF. CDR3 nucleotide sequence: TGTGCCAGCAGCAAGCCGGGGGGCCCGAATATATCTGGGGCCAACGTCCTGACTTTC.

The genes are TRBV4-2 and TRBJ2-1; 8 bases line up with TRBD2. This CDR3 is built from 16 residues. Trimming took 0 bases from V and 4 from J; bases not matched to a gene: 5. CDR1 and CDR2 (germline): LGHNA, YNFKEQ. In nucleotides, the CDR3 is TGTGCCAGCAGCCAAGACTTACTAGCGGAGTACAATGAGCAGTTCTTC. Translating gives CASSQDLLAEYNEQFF.

V is TRBV6-4 and J is TRBJ2-3; TRBD1 matches at 7 bases. The CDR3 loop spans 15 amino acids. CDR1 and CDR2 from the germline V gene are MRHNA and SNTAGT. V shed 5 bases, J shed 3 bases, and the junction held 8 bases outside the gene matches. The CDR3 DNA reads as TGTGCCAGCAGTCCCGGGACAGACCTAACAGATACGCAGTATTTT. It codes for CASSPGTDLTDTQYF.

The chain couples TRBV7-9 to TRBJ2-5; 11 bases align to TRBD1. The length of the CDR3 is 13 residues. With V trimmed by 5 bases and J by 7 bases, 3 bases remained unmatched. CDR1 is SEHNR, CDR2 FQNEAQ, per germline (reference sequence). The CDR3 spells CASSPGTGGTQYF. The CDR3, as DNA: TGTGCCAGCAGCCCTGGGACAGGGGGGACCCAGTACTTC. The entire variable domain, with the rest obtained from reference TRBV7-9 and TRBJ2-5, is as follows: DTGVSQNPRHKITKRGQNVTFRCDPISEHNRLYWYRQTLGQGPEFLTYFQNEAQLEKSRLLSDRFSAERPKGSFSTLEIQRTEQGDSAMYLCASSPGTGGTQYFGPGTRLLVL.

V gene TRBV28 combines with J gene TRBJ2-7; D is ambiguous. The germline CDR1 and CDR2 sequences are MDHEN and SYDVKM. This CDR3 comprises 11 residues. Trimming pared 5 bases from V and 7 bases from J, leaving 9 bases between. The DNA for the CDR3 is TGTGCCAGCAGTCCCCCGGGTGAGCAGTACTTC. Its translation is CASSPPGEQYF.

This rearrangement joins TRBV5-3 to TRBJ1-5, with 7 bases matching TRBD1. TRBV5-3 is an ORF for which the function is uncertain. V trimming: 4 bases; J trimming: 3 bases; junction bases outside the gene matches: 13. CDR3 length: 17 amino acids. The chain's CDR3 is CARSPWDSDPLNQPQHF. The CDR3 DNA sequence: TGTGCCAGAAGCCCCTGGGACAGCGACCCACTCAATCAGCCCCAGCATTTT.

The gene calls are TRBV28 and TRBJ2-5, with TRBD1 identical over 7 bases. Germline CDR1 MDHEN, CDR2 SYDVKM. After removal of 6 bases from V and 3 bases from J, the junction contained 4 bases not matched to a gene. This CDR3 has 13 residues. The CDR3 reads CASRAGTEETQYF. CDR3 nucleotide sequence: TGTGCCAGCAGAGCCGGGACAGAAGAGACCCAGTACTTC. Full variable domain (remainder filled in from reference TRBV28 and TRBJ2-5): DVKVTQSSRYLVKRTGEKVFLECVQDMDHENMFWYRQDPGLGLRLIYFSYDVKMKEKGDIPEGYSVSREKKERFSLILESASTNQTSMYLCASRAGTEETQYFGPGTRLLVL.

This clone has only one observation. V and J are TRBV30 and TRBJ2-3; 11 bases agree with TRBD2. Germline-derived CDR1 and CDR2 are GTSNPN and SVGIG (reference sequence). This CDR3 has 16 amino acids. Trimming cost V 7 bases and J 1 base; bases outside gene matches: 10. CDR3: CAFSTGTSGRTDTQYF. The CDR3, as DNA: TGTGCCTTTAGTACCGGGACTAGCGGTCGCACAGATACGCAGTATTTT.

This clone has a single count. The DNA for the CDR3 is TGCGCCAGCAGCCAAAGGGCGGGAGACCTCAGCAGGGAGCTGTTTTTT. Translation gives CASSQRAGDLSRELFF. The V call is TRBV4-1, the J call TRBJ2-2; 7 bases line up with TRBD2. CDR3 length equals 16 residues. V was pared by 2 bases and J by 9 bases, with 12 bases of the junction left unmatched. Germline values: CDR1 MGHRA, CDR2 YSYEKL.

This chain joins TRBV29-1 and TRBJ2-1; D possibly corresponds to TRBD2 (5 bases). V shed 5 bases and J shed 13 bases, with 21 bases lying between them. This CDR3 has 13 amino acids. Germline values: CDR1 SQVTM, CDR2 ANQGSEA. CDR3 in amino acids: CSVTSHTKRTQFF. The CDR3 coding sequence is TGCAGCGTTACTAGTCATACCAAGCGTACTCAGTTCTTC.

This chain joins TRBV28 and TRBJ2-2; 10 nucleotides match TRBD2. Germline V lookup: CDR1 MDHEN, CDR2 SYDVKM. The V segment lost 3 bases and the J segment 6 bases; nucleotides outside the gene matches: 7. CDR3 length: 16 amino acids. The CDR3 DNA reads TGTGCCAGCAGTTTTCGAGCGGGAGGGTTGGCCGGGGAGCTGTTTTTT. Amino acid sequence: CASSFRAGGLAGELFF.

The chain has TRBV5-4 and TRBJ2-7; tentative D call: TRBD1 (6 bases). V lost 4 bases, J lost 3 bases, and 8 bases lay in between. Germline V CDR1 and CDR2: SGHNT, YYREEE (reference sequence). The CDR3 runs 12 residues. The CDR3 DNA sequence: TGTGCCAGCAGCCGACAGGACTACGAGCAGTACTTC. It translates to CASSRQDYEQYF.